The text below deals with one T cell receptor (beta chain). What it recognizes is unknown. The data were taken from a study of OX40 agonist ivuxolimab in advanced cancers. Study details: A mean age of around 60 years, range about 20 to 79, was recorded, and roughly 80% were male. Points from the study as a whole: Normalized T-cell clonal expansion was also low in some nonresponders.

Exclusion applied to patients with autoimmune disease history or systemic immunosuppression. Peripheral blood came from all dose cohorts at three timepoints. Looked up from germline, CDR1 is SNHLY and CDR2 is FYNNEI. V lost 2 bases and J lost 9, with 8 bases in between. The CDR3 sequence is 11 residues long. The assay was immunoSEQ multiplex PCR, and TCRdb's table has in-frame clones only and misses some. Of 80,000 or so clones listed, more than 70% are singletons. Material: CD4+ or CD8+ T cells sorted from blood, obtained in a trial of the OX40 agonist ivuxolimab. The rearrangement joins TRBV2 to TRBJ2-7, with D possibly TRBD1 on 5 matching bases. The receptor's source is an adult with an advanced solid tumor such as melanoma, head and neck, liver or kidney cancer. CDR3 loop: CASSERQSQYF. The CDR3 nucleotides read TGTGCCAGCAGTGAACGACAGTCGCAGTACTTC.